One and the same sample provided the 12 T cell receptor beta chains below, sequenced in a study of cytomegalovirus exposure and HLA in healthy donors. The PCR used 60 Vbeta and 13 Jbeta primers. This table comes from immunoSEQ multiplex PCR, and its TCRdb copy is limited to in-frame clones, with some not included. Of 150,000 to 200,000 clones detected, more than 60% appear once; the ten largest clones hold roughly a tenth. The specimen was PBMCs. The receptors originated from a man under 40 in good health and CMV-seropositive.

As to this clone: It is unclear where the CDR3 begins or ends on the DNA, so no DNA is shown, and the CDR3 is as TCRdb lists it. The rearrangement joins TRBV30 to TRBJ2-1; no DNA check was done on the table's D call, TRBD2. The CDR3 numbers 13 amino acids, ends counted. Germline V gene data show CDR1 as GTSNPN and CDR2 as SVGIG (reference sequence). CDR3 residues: CAWGDGIAERGFF.

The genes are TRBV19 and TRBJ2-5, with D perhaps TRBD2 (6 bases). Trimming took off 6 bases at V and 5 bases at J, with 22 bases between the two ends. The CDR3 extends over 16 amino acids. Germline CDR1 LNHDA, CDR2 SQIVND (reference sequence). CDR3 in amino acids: CASRLDFREVLETQYF. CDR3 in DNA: TGTGCCAGTAGACTGGATTTTAGGGAGGTATTGGAGACCCAGTACTTC.

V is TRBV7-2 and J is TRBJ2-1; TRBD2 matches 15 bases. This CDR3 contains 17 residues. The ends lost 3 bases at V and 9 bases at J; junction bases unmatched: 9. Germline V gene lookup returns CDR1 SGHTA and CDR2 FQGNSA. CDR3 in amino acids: CASSFGLVGLAGGEQFF. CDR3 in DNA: TGTGCCAGCAGCTTTGGGTTGGTGGGACTAGCGGGAGGTGAGCAGTTCTTC.

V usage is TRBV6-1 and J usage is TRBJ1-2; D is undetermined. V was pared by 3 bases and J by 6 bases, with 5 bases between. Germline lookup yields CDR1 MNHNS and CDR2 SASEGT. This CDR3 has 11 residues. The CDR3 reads CASSDGDGYTF. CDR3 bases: TGTGCCAGCAGTGACGGGGATGGCTACACCTTC.

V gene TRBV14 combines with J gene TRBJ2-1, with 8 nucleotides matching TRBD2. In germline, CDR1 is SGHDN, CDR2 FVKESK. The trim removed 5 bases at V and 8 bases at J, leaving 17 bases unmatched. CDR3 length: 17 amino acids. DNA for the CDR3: TGTGCCAGCAGCTATTACCCTACAGGACTAGCTATCCATGAGCAGTTCTTC. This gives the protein CASSYYPTGLAIHEQFF.

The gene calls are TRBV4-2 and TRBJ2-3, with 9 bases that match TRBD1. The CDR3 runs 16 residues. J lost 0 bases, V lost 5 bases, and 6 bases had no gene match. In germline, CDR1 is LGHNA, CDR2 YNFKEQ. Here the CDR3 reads CASSLRTGVSTDTQYF. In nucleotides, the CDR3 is TGTGCCAGCAGCTTGCGGACAGGGGTGAGCACAGATACGCAGTATTTT.

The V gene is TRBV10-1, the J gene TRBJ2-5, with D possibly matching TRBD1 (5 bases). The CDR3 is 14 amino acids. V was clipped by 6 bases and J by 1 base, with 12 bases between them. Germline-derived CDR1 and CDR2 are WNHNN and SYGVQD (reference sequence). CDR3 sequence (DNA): TGCGCCAGCAGCCCGATCGACAGCCAAGAGACCCAGTACTTC. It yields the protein CASSPIDSQETQYF.

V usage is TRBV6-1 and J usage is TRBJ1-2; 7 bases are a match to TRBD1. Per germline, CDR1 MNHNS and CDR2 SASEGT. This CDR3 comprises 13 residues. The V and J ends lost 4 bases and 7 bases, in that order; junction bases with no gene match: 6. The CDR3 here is CASSGGTAGGYTF. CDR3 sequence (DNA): TGTGCCAGCAGTGGGGGGACAGCGGGTGGCTACACCTTC.

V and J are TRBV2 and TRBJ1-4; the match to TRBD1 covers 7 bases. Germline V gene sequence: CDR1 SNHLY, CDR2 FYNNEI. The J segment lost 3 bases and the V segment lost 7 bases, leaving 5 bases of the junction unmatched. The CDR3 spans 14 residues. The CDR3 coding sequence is TGTGCCAGCAATCCGACAGGGCCTAATGAAAAACTGTTTTTT. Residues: CASNPTGPNEKLFF.

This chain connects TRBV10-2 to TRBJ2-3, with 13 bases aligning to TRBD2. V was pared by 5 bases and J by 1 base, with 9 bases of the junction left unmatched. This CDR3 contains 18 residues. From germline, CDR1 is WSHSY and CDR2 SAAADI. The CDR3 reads CASSRTSGRAYRTDTQYF. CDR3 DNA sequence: TGCGCCAGCAGTCGTACTAGCGGGAGGGCCTATCGCACAGATACGCAGTATTTT.

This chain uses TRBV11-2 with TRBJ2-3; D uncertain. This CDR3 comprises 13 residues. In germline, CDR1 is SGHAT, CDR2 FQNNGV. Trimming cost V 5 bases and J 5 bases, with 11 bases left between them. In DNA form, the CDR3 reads TGTGCCAGCAGCGTGCTAGTAAGAGATACGCAGTATTTT. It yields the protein CASSVLVRDTQYF.

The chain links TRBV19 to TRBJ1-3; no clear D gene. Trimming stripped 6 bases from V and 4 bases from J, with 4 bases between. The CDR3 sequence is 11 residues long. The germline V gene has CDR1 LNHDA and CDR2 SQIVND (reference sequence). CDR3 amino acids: CASSLGNTIYF. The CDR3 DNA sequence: TGTGCCAGTAGCCTCGGAAACACCATATATTTT.